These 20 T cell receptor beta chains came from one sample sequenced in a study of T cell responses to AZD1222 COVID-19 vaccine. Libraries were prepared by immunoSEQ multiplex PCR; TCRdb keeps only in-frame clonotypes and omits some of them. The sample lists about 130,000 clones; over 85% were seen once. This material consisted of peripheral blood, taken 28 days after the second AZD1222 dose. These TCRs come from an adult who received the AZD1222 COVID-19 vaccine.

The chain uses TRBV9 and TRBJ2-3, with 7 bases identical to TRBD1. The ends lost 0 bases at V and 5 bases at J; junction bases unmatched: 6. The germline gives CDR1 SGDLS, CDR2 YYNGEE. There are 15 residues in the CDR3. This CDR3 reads CASSVVKGAVDTQYF. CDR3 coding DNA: TGTGCCAGCAGCGTAGTAAAGGGGGCGGTAGATACGCAGTATTTT.

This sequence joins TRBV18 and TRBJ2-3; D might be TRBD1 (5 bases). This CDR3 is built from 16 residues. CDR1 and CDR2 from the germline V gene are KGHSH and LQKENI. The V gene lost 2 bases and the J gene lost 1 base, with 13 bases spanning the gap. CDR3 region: CASSPSRGLGTDTQYF. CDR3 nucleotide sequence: TGTGCCAGCTCACCAAGTAGGGGCTTGGGCACAGATACGCAGTATTTT.

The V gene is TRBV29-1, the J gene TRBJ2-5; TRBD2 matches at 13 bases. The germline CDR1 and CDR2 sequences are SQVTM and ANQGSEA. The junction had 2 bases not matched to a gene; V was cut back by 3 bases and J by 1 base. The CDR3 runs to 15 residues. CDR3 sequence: CSVDTSGRAQETQYF. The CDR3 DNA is TGCAGCGTTGATACTAGCGGGAGGGCCCAAGAGACCCAGTACTTC.

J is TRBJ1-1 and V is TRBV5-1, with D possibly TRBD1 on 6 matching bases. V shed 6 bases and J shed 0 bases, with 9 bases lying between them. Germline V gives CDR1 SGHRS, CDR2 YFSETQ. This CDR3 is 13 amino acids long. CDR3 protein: CASKRDMNTEAFF. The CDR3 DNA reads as TGCGCCAGCAAGCGGGACATGAACACTGAAGCTTTCTTT.

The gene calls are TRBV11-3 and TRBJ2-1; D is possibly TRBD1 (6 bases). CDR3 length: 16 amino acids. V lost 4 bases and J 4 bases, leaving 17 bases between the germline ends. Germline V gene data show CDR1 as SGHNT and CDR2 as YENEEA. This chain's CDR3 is CASSSKGVSPYNEQFF. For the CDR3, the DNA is TGTGCCAGCAGCTCTAAGGGGGTTTCGCCTTACAATGAGCAGTTCTTC.

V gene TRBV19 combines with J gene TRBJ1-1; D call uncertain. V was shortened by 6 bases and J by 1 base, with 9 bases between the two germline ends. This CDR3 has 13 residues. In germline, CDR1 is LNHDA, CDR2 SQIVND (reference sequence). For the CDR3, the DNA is TGTGCCAGTAGAGTTGCAGGGAACACTGAAGCTTTCTTT. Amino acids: CASRVAGNTEAFF.

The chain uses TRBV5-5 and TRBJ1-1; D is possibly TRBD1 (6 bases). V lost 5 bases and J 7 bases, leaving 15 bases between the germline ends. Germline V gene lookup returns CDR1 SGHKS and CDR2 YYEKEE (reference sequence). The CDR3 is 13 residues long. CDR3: CASSRGAEFEAFF. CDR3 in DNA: TGTGCCAGCAGTCGGGGGGCCGAGTTTGAAGCTTTCTTT.

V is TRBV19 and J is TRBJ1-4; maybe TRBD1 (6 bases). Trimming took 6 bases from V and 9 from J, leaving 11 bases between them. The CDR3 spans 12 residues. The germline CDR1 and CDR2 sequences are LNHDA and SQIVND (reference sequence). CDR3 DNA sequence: TGTGCCAGTAGAAATACAGGGAAAAAACTGTTTTTT. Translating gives CASRNTGKKLFF.

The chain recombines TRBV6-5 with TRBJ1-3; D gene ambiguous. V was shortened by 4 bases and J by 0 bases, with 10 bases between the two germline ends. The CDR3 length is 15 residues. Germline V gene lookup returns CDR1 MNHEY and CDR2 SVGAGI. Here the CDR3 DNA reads TGTGCCAGCAGTTTGGTTCTGAGCTCTGGAAACACCATATATTTT. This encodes CASSLVLSSGNTIYF.

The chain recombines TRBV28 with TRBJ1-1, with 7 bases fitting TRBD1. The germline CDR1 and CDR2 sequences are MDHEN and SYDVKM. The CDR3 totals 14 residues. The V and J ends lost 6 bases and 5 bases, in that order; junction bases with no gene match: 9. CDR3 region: CASSEGGAWTEAFF. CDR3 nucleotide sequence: TGTGCCAGCAGCGAAGGGGGCGCATGGACTGAAGCTTTCTTT.

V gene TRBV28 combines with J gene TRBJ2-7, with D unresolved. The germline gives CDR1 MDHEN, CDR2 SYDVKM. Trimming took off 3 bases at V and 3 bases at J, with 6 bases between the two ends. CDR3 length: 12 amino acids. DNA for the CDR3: TGTGCCAGCAGTTTTAGTAGCTACGAGCAGTACTTC. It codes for CASSFSSYEQYF.

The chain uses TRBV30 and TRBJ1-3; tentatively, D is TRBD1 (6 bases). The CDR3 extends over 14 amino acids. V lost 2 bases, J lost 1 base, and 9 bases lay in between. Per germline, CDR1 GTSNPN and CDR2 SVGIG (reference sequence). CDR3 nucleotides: TGTGCCTGGAGTCGAGACAGGTCTGGAAACACCATATATTTT. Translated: CAWSRDRSGNTIYF.

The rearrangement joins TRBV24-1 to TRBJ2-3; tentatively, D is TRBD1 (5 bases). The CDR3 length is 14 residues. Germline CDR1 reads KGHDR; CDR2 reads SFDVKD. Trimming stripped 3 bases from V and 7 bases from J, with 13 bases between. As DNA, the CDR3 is TGTGCCACCAGTGATAGTGACAGAGAGAATACGCAGTATTTT. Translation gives CATSDSDRENTQYF.

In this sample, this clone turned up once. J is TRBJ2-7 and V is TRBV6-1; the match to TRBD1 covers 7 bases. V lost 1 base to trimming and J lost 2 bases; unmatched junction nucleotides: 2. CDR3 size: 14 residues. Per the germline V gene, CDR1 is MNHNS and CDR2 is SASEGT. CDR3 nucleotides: TGTGCCAGCAGTGAAGACAGGGGAACCTACGAGCAGTACTTC. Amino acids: CASSEDRGTYEQYF.

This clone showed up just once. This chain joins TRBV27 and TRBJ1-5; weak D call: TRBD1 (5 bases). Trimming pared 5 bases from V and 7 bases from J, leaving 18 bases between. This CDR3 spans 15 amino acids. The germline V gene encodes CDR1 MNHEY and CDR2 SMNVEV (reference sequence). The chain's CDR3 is CASSGVRGGQQPQHF. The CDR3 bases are TGTGCCAGCAGTGGGGTAAGGGGAGGGCAACAGCCCCAGCATTTT.

Here the CDR3 reads CASSPSGTPLGGELFF. For the CDR3, the DNA is TGTGCCAGCTCACCGTCCGGGACACCTCTCGGCGGGGAGCTGTTTTTT. The genes are TRBV18 and TRBJ2-2; D is possibly TRBD1 (6 bases). CDR3 size: 16 residues. The V and J ends lost 3 bases and 7 bases respectively, with 18 bases between them. Per the germline V gene, CDR1 is KGHSH and CDR2 is LQKENI.

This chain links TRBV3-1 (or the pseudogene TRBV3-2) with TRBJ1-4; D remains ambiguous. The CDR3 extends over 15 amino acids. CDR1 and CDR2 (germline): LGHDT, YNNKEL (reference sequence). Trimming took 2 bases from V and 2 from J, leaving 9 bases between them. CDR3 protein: CASSQRKATNEKLFF. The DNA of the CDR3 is TGTGCCAGCAGCCAACGAAAGGCGACTAATGAAAAACTGTTTTTT.

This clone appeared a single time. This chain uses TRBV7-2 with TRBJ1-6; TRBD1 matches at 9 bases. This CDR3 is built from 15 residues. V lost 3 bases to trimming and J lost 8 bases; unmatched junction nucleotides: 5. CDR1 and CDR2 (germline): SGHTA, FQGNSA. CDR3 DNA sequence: TGTGCCAGCAGCTTGCGGGGACAGGGAGATTCACCCCTCCACTTT. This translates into CASSLRGQGDSPLHF.

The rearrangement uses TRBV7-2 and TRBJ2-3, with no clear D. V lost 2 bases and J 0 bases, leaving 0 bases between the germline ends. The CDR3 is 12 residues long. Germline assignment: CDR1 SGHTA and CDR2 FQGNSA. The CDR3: CASSLSTDTQYF. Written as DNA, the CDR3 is TGTGCCAGCAGCTTAAGCACAGATACGCAGTATTTT. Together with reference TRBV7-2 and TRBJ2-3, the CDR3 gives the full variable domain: GAGVSQSPSNKVTEKGKDVELRCDPISGHTALYWYRQSLGQGLEFLIYFQGNSAPDKSGLPSDRFSAERTGGSVSTLTIQRTQQEDSAVYLCASSLSTDTQYFGPGTRLTVL.

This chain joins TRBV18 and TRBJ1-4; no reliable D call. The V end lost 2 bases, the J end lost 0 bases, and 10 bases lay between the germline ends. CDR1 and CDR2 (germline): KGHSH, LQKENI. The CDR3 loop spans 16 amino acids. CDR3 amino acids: CASSPIPAATNEKLFF. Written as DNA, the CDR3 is TGTGCCAGCTCACCAATACCGGCTGCAACTAATGAAAAACTGTTTTTT. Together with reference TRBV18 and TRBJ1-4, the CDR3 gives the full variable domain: NAGVMQNPRHLVRRRGQEARLRCSPMKGHSHVYWYRQLPEEGLKFMVYLQKENIIDESGMPKERFSAEFPKEGPSILRIQQVVRGDSAAYFCASSPIPAATNEKLFFGSGTQLSVL.